Given below is one T cell receptor (beta chain) in context. This specimen belongs to a study of blood T cell repertoires in COVID-19. On the study more broadly: Samples came from the United States, Italy and Spain, spanning acute and convalescent COVID-19. Sources were T cells, B-cell-depleted T cells, or PBMCs; the material itself was cDNA or gDNA.

Under the authors' procedure: Quantification of nucleated cells was approximated via reference gene primer amplification. Only in-frame clones appear in the TCRdb table, and some are missing; sequencing was by immunoSEQ multiplex PCR. V and J calls and clone size are those listed in that table; D and trimming were worked out from the DNA. The table has about 310,000 clones, roughly 84% seen once. Germline V lookup: CDR1 LNHDA, CDR2 SQIVND (reference sequence). V lost 2 bases to trimming and J lost 2 bases, with 12 bases between them. This CDR3 spans 15 amino acids. The sample comprised peripheral blood. The TCR sequence derives from a man between 45 and 60 years old with active or convalescent COVID-19. The rearrangement joins TRBV19 to TRBJ1-1; the D gene is possibly TRBD1 (5 bases). CDR3: CASSIIGQGNTEAFF. The CDR3 DNA reads as TGTGCCAGTAGTATAATTGGCCAGGGAAACACTGAAGCTTTCTTT. Together with reference TRBV19 and TRBJ1-1, the CDR3 gives the full variable domain: DGGITQSPKYLFRKEGQNVTLSCEQNLNHDAMYWYRQDPGQGLRLIYYSQIVNDFQKGDIAEGYSVSREKKESFPLTVTSAQKNPTAFYLCASSIIGQGNTEAFFGQGTRLTVV.